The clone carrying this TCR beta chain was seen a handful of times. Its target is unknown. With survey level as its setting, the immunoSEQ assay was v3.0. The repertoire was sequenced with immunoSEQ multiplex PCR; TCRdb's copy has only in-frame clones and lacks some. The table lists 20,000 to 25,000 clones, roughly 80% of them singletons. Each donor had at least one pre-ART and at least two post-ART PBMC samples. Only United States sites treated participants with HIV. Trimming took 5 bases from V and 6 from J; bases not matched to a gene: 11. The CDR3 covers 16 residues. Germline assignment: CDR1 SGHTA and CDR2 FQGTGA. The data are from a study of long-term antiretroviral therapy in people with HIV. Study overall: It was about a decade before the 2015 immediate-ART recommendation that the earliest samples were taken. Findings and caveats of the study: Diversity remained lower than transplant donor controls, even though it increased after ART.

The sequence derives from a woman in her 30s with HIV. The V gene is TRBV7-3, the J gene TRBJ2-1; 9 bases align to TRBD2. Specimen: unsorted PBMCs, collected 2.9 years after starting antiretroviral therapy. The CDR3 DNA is TGTGCCAGCAGCCCTAAGCCGGGACTAGCACTCAATGAGCAGTTCTTC. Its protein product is CASSPKPGLALNEQFF.